Sequencing of this T cell receptor beta chain was carried out in a study of a mutant IDH1 vaccine in newly diagnosed glioma. Study-wide background: Most had both radiotherapy and temozolomide beforehand; others had only one.

The CDR3 has 13 amino acids. Germline V CDR1 and CDR2: MGHRA, YSYEKL. With respect to this clone: The target antigen is unknown.

The table came from immunoSEQ multiplex PCR; TCRdb's copy has only in-frame clones and leaves some out. The sample holds 70,000 to 95,000 clones, over 75% seen once. Time point specified: baseline, week 1 (first vaccination visit). Sample treatment: pre-vaccination baseline after standard-of-care therapy. Study results and caveats: Alterations occurring in top peripheral T cell clonotypes seemed unrelated to pseudoprogression. Across multiple MHC alleles, 90% to 95% of patients had vaccine-induced responses.

This receptor was identified in a man in his forties with glioma. Some clones in this sample may be carry-over from other donors' samples. The chain is built from TRBV4-1 and TRBJ2-6; D uncertain. The J call may not be correct, given that the DNA end is closer to TRBJ2-7. The sample here was PBMCs, taken from a glioma patient treated with radiotherapy, temozolomide or both. The CDR3 region has the DNA TGCGCCAGCAGCCAAGCACAGACCTACGAGCAGTACTTC. As protein: CASSQAQTYEQYF.